The 11 T cell receptor beta chains in this list originate from one sample, sequenced in a study of blood T cell repertoires in COVID-19. Some clones are missing from TCRdb's copy, which holds only in-frame ones; the method was immunoSEQ multiplex PCR. This table has approximately 110,000 clones, under 80% appearing once. Sequenced material: peripheral blood. The receptors stem from a man aged 65 to 85 with active or convalescent COVID-19.

The chain uses TRBV11-2 and TRBJ2-2, with 11 bases matching TRBD2. Trimming at V came to 7 bases and at J to 7 bases, leaving 8 bases not matched to a gene. The CDR3 loop spans 15 amino acids. From germline, CDR1 is SGHAT and CDR2 FQNNGV. As DNA, the CDR3 is TGTGCCAGCAACCTACTAGCGGGAGCGGGCGGGGAGCTGTTTTTT. Translating it yields CASNLLAGAGGELFF.

This chain connects TRBV21-1 to TRBJ1-1; the table's D call, TRBD1, has no DNA check behind it. TRBV21-1 is termed a pseudogene. The CDR3 loop spans 17 amino acids. The CDR3 sequence: CASSKPGAPRKGTEAFF. In nucleotides, the CDR3 is TGTGCCAGCAGCAAACCAGGGGCCCCTCGAAAGGGCACTGAAGCTTTCTTT.

For the CDR3, the DNA is TGCGCCAGCAGCTTGGTGGCAGGGAATAGAGTAACCGTTGGGGCCAACGTCCTGACTTTC. The encoded protein is CASSLVAGNRVTVGANVLTF. The J gene is TRBJ2-6, the V gene TRBV5-1; weak D call: TRBD1 (5 bases). Germline values: CDR1 SGHRS, CDR2 YFSETQ. The V and J ends lost 0 bases and 3 bases respectively, with 22 bases between them. There are 20 residues in the CDR3.

This clone was observed once. The chain uses TRBV7-9 and TRBJ2-3; 11 positions match TRBD2. This CDR3 is built from 16 residues. Unmatched junction bases numbered 6, after V lost 5 bases and J lost 2 bases. CDR1 SEHNR and CDR2 FQNEAQ come from the germline V gene (reference sequence). CDR3 residues: CASSNLGLAVTDTQYF. Here the CDR3 DNA reads TGTGCCAGCAGCAACCTGGGACTAGCGGTCACAGATACGCAGTATTTT.

As for this clone: The same CDR3 is also encoded by other DNA sequences in this sample. V gene TRBV24-1 combines with J gene TRBJ1-1; 9 positions agree with TRBD1. This CDR3 has 15 residues. Germline V gene sequence: CDR1 KGHDR, CDR2 SFDVKD. After removal of 3 bases from V and 3 bases from J, the junction contained 4 bases not matched to a gene. For the CDR3, the DNA is TGTGCCACCAGTGATCCCCGGACAGGGGACACTGAAGCTTTCTTT. Its translation: CATSDPRTGDTEAFF.

The V and J genes are TRBV3-1 (or the pseudogene TRBV3-2) and TRBJ2-7; 7 positions agree with TRBD1. Trimming took 3 bases from V and 9 from J; bases not matched to a gene: 11. Germline CDR1 is LGHDT and CDR2 is YNNKEL (reference sequence). The CDR3 is made up of 14 amino acids. The CDR3 DNA sequence: TGTGCCAGCAGCCACCGGGGACAGCCCGTGGGGCAGTACTTC. Residues: CASSHRGQPVGQYF.

The chain has TRBV5-1 and TRBJ2-7; 9 bases align to TRBD1. Trimming removed 0 bases from V and 6 bases from J; junction bases left unmatched: 16. CDR3 length: 18 amino acids. Per the germline V gene, CDR1 is SGHRS and CDR2 is YFSETQ. The CDR3 coding sequence is TGCGCCAGCAGCTTGGCCGCGAGGGGGACAGGGAACCAGGCCGAGCAGTACTTC. This codes for CASSLAARGTGNQAEQYF.

This sequence joins TRBV18 and TRBJ1-4; 10 bases line up with TRBD1. The CDR3 has 17 amino acids. Germline-derived CDR1 and CDR2 are KGHSH and LQKENI. J gave up 6 bases and V 4 bases, and 11 bases lay outside the gene matches. The CDR3 sequence is CASSQTGQGSRDEKLFF. CDR3 bases: TGTGCCAGCTCACAAACGGGACAGGGGAGCCGGGATGAAAAACTGTTTTTT.

The rearrangement uses TRBV19 and TRBJ2-1, with 12 nucleotides matching TRBD2. The germline gives CDR1 LNHDA, CDR2 SQIVND (reference sequence). The CDR3 contains 15 residues. The J segment lost 7 bases and the V segment lost 6 bases, leaving 7 bases of the junction unmatched. CDR3 bases: TGTGCCAGTAGGCTAGCGGGAGGGATTGGGAATGAGCAGTTCTTC. Protein product: CASRLAGGIGNEQFF.

The chain carries TRBV27 and TRBJ1-2; 9 nucleotides match TRBD1. The germline CDR1 and CDR2 sequences are MNHEY and SMNVEV (reference sequence). With 6 bases clipped from V and 4 bases from J, the junction kept 12 bases outside the gene matches. This CDR3 spans 16 amino acids. CDR3 in DNA: TGTGCCAGCAGCCTCGGGACAGGGACTTTCTCCTATGGCTACACCTTC. Residues: CASSLGTGTFSYGYTF.

The J gene is TRBJ2-3, the V gene TRBV5-6; possible D gene TRBD1, 5 bases. Germline values: CDR1 SGHDT, CDR2 YYEEEE. The germline V and J ends were trimmed by 3 bases and 1 base, with 21 bases remaining between them. The CDR3 has 18 residues. The CDR3 loop reads CASSSRTDRFQGTDTQYF. The CDR3, as DNA: TGTGCCAGCAGCTCCCGTACAGACAGATTTCAGGGCACAGATACGCAGTATTTT.